This T cell receptor (beta chain) was captured by sequencing in a study of human T cells and chemical hapten exposure (dated by TCRdb to the early 2020s). Regarding the study in general: For sensitization, 2% DPC in acetone was applied to an approximately 2 cm by approximately 2 cm area of upper inner arm skin. Throughout the approximately 23-week study period, patients were also given weekly therapeutic DPC doses on the scalp. Patch tests used Finn chambers with 0.01% DPC on the upper back, scored after 6 days by International Contact Dermatitis Research Group standards. Alopecia areata with under or over 50% scalp involvement, alopecia totalis and alopecia universalis were represented in the patient cohort, which was mostly female. Libraries were combined into a pool for sequencing, and differences in TCR yield between samples came mainly from small differences in library volumes within the pool. Peripheral blood TCR repertoire changes were tracked in vivo in alopecia patients during primary and secondary sensitization to the hapten diphenylcyclopropenone (DPC). Blood samples were taken from patients before sensitization (week 0) and then at 2, 6 and about 24 weeks after DPC sensitization. For TCR sequencing, blood came from 25 to 30 alopecia patients at anywhere from one to four time points (pre-sensitization, 2, 6 and 24 weeks). Overall results and qualifications from the work: Repeated subsampling changed both the strength of the expansion versus patch-test correlation and the threshold at which that correlation became significant. Patch test score correlated positively with the number of PT1 expanded TCRs, reaching significance at thresholds 8, 16 and 32 but not at 4. Because every patient had alopecia, a presumed autoimmune disease, the patients' immune response might differ from that of healthy individuals. DPC sensitization did not change how many TCRs were above 1 in 1000 frequency, and no evidence was found of alterations in global repertoire structure. Compared with pre-sensitization or healthy control sets, expanded TCRs formed significantly more large CDR3 similarity clusters, which is consistent with antigen-driven responses.

Library generation was performed with RACE. Sequenced on a NextSeq 500. Library preparation attached unique molecular identifiers to individual cDNA molecules for quantitative, reproducible TCR counting. From each blood RNA sample, both TCR alpha and TCR beta chains were sequenced. The paper's data handling went like this. Samples had a median of 95,638 TCRs, with a range from about 20,000 to 690,600. V, J and CDR3 annotation of the TCR reads was carried out using the Decombinator software suite. For the PS versus PT1 abundance plots, all samples were subsampled to the same number of TCRs (28,000). TCRs were defined as expanded if absent before sensitization and observed at least eight times at the 2-week time point. TCRdb reprocessed the public reads (quality trimming at Q25 with fastp, clone calling with MiXCR) and kept in-frame beta chains. Under each unique CDR3 protein, matching rows form one entry showing the most common genes and DNA. Clone size and V and J calls follow TCRdb, not the original study. In this sample the table shows some 49,000 distinct CDR3 sequences, around 9.3% of which occur a single time. Together, the top ten hold 4.5% of the sample.

Relative to germline, V is 5 bases shorter and J is 0 bases shorter, with 13 bases between their ends. The CDR3 covers 15 residues, taking in both the cysteine and the phenylalanine. Here the CDR3 DNA is all that survives: 45 bases in frame from base 1. The CDR1 and CDR2 encoded by the germline V gene are SGHVS and FNYEAQ. The label giving this sample's time point can be read as: patch test 1, 2 weeks after DPC sensitization. According to the study, the label for this sample's treatment or condition signals: therapeutic diphenylcyclopropenone sensitization with weekly scalp DPC. Blood at each patch-test visit was drawn before the patch test was applied. Patients were considered eligible if aged 18 to 70, diagnosed with alopecia and deemed suitable for DPC therapy, and patients were excluded if pregnant. Total RNA was extracted from unfractionated whole blood collected in Tempus Blood RNA tubes. This clonotype came up many times. Its antigen remains unidentified. No clone much larger than this one lies a single base away; base qualities are absent.

Sequenced material: whole blood, taken in connection with sensitization to the hapten diphenylcyclopropenone (DPC). This clonotype was sampled from a woman in her forties or fifties with alopecia areata. Some clones in this sample may be carry-over from other donors' samples. The rearranged chain carries TRBV7-6 and TRBJ1-1, with no confident D gene call. CDR3 reads: CASSPTVTVNTEAFF. The DNA sequence is given as TGTGCCAGCAGCCCTACCGTAACAGTGAACACTGAAGCTTTCTTT.